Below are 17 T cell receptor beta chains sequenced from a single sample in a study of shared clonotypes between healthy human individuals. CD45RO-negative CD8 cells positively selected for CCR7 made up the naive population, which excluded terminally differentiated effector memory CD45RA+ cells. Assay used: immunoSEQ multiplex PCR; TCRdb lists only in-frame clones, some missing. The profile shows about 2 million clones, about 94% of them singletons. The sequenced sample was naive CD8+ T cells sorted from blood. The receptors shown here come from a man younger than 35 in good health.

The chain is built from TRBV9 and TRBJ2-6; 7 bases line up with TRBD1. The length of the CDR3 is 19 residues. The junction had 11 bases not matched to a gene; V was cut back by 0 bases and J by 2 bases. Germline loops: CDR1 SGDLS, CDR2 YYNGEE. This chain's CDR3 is CASSVEETGFLPGANVLTF. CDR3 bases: TGTGCCAGCAGCGTAGAAGAGACAGGGTTCCTCCCTGGGGCCAACGTCCTGACTTTC.

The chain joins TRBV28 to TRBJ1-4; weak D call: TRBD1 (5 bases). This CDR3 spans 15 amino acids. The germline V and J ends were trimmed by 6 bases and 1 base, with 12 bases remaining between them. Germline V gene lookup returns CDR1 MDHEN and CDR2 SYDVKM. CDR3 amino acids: CASRLLGLTNEKLFF. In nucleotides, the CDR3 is TGTGCCAGCAGACTACTGGGACTAACTAATGAAAAACTGTTTTTT.

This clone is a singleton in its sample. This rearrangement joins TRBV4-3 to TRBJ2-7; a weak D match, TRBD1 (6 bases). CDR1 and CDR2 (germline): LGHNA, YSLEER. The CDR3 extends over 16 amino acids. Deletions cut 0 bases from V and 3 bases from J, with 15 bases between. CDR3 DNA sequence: TGCGCCAGCAGCCAAGATCCGACAGGTCCCTACTACGAGCAGTACTTC. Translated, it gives CASSQDPTGPYYEQYF.

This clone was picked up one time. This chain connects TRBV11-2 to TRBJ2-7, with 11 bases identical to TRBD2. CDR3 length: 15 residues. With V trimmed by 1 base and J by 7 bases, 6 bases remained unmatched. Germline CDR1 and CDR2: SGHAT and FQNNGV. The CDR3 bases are TGTGCCAGCAGCTTAGCTCAGCTAGCGGGAGGAGAGCAGTACTTC. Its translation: CASSLAQLAGGEQYF.

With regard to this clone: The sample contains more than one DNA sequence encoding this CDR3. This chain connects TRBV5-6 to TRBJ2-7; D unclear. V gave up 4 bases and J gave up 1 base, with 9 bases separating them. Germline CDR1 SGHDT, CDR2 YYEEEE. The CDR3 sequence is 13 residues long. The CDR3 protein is CASSPDGSYEQYF. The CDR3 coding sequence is TGTGCCAGCAGCCCCGACGGTTCCTACGAGCAGTACTTC.

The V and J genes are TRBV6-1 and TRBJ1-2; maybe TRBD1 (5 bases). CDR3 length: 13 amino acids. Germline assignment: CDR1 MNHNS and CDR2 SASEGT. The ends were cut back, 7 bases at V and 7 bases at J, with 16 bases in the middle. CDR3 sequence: CASTYGGKSGYTF. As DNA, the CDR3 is TGTGCCAGCACCTACGGGGGGAAGTCTGGCTACACCTTC.

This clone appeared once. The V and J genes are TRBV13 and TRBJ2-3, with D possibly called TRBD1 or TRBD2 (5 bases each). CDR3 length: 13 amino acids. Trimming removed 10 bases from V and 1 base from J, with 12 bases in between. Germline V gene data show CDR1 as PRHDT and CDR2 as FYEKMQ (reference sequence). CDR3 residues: CATGTGGTDTQYF. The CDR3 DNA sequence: TGTGCCACCGGGACGGGCGGCACAGATACGCAGTATTTT.

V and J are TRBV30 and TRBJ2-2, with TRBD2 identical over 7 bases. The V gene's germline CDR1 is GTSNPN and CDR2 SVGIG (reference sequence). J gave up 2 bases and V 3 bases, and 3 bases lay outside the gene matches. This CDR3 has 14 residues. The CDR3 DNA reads TGTGCCTGGAGAAGGGAGGGTAACACCGGGGAGCTGTTTTTT. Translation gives CAWRREGNTGELFF. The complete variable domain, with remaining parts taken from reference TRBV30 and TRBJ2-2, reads SQTIHQWPATLVQPVGSPLSLECTVEGTSNPNLYWYRQAAGRGLQLLFYSVGIGQISSEVPQNLSASRPQDRQFILSSKKLLLSDSGFYLCAWRREGNTGELFFGEGSRLTVL.

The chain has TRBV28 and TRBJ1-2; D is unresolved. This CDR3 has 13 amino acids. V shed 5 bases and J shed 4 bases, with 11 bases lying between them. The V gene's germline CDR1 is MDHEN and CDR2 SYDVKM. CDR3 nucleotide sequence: TGTGCCAGCAGTACGTGGACGGGCTATGGCTACACCTTC. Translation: CASSTWTGYGYTF.

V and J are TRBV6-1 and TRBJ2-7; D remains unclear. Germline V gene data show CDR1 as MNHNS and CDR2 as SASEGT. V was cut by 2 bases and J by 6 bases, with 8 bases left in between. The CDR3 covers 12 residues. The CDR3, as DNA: TGTGCCAGCAGTGAAACTGGTCTCGAGCAGTACTTC. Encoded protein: CASSETGLEQYF.

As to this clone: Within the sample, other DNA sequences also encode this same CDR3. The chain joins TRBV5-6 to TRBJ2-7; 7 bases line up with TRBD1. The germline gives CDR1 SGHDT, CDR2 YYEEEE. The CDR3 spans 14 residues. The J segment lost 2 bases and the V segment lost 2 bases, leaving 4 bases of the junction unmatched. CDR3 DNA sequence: TGTGCCAGCAGCTTTCGGGACAGTCCCTACGAGCAGTACTTC. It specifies CASSFRDSPYEQYF.

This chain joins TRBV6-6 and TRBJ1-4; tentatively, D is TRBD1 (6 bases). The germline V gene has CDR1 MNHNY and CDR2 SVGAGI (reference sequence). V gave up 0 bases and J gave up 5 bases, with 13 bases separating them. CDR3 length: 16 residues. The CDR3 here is CASSYSRGQGNEKLFF. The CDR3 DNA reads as TGTGCCAGCAGTTACTCGCGTGGCCAGGGGAATGAAAAACTGTTTTTT.

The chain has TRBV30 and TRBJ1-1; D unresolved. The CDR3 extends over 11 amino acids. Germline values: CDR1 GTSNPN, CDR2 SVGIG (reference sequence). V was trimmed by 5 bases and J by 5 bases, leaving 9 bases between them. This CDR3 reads CAWERPTEAFF. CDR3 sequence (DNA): TGTGCCTGGGAAAGACCGACTGAAGCTTTCTTT.

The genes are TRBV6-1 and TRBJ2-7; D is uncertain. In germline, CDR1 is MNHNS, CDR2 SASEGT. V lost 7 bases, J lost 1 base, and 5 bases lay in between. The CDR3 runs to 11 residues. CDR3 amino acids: CASTLSYEQYF. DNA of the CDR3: TGTGCCAGCACTCTTTCCTACGAGCAGTACTTC.

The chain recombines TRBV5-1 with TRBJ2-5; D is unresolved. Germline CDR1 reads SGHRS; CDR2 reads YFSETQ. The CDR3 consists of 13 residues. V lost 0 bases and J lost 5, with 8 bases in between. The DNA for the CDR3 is TGCGCCAGCAGCTTGGACTTATGGGAGACCCAGTACTTC. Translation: CASSLDLWETQYF. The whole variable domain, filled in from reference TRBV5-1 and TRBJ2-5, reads KAGVTQTPRYLIKTRGQQVTLSCSPISGHRSVSWYQQTPGQGLQFLFEYFSETQRNKGNFPGRFSGRQFSNSRSEMNVSTLELGDSALYLCASSLDLWETQYFGPGTRLLVL.

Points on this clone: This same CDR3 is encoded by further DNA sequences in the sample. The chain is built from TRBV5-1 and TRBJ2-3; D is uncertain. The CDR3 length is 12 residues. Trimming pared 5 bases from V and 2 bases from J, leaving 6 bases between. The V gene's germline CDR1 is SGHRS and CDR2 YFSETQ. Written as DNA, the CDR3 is TGCGCCAGCAGTTCTTACACAGATACGCAGTATTTT. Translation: CASSSYTDTQYF.

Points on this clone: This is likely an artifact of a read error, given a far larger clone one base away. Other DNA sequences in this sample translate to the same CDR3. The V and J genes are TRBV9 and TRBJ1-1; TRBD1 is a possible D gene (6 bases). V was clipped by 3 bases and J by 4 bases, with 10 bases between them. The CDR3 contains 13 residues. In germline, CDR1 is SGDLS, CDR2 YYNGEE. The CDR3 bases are TGTGCCAGCAGCGAAGGGGGGGGCACTGAAGCTTTCTTT. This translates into CASSEGGGTEAFF.